This T cell receptor (beta chain) stems from a study of T cell repertoires in cytomegalovirus infection. The CDR3 has 16 amino acids. The ends were cut back, 4 bases at V and 5 bases at J, with 20 bases in the middle. Germline loops: CDR1 SGHTA, CDR2 FQGNSA. TCRdb passed the reads through MiXCR, listing each CDR3 protein once. Seen here are more than 250,000 distinct CDR3 sequences, roughly 25% observed once, and the top ten hold roughly 15%. At least ten counts were recorded for this clonotype. What it recognizes is unknown. The specimen comprised cultured PBMCs, sampled from culture after CMV antigen stimulation. The sequence was collected from a human donor in good health (CMV status not recorded). Some clones in this sample may be carry-over from other donors' samples. The rearrangement links TRBV7-2 to TRBJ1-2; possibly TRBD1 for D (6 bases). CDR3 coding DNA: TGTGCCAGCAGCTCCGGGGGGGCCGAAATCCCATATGGCTACACCTTC. Its protein is CASSSGGAEIPYGYTF.